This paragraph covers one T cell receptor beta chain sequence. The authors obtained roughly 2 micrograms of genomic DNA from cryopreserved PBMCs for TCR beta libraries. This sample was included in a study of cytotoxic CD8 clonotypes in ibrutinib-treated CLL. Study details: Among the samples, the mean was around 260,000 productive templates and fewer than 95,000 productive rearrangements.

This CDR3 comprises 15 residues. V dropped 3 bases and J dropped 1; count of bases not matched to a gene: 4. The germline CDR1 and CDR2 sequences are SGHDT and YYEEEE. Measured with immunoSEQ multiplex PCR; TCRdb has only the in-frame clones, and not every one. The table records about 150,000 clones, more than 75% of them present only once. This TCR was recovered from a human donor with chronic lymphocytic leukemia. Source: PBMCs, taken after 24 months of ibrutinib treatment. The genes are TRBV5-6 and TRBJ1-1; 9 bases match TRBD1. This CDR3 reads CASSSPGQGNTEAFF. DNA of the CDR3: TGTGCCAGCAGCTCACCGGGACAGGGGAACACTGAAGCTTTCTTT. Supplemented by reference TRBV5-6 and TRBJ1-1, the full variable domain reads DAGVTQSPTHLIKTRGQQVTLRCSPKSGHDTVSWYQQALGQGPQFIFQYYEEEERQRGNFPDRFSGHQFPNYSSELNVNALLLGDSALYLCASSSPGQGNTEAFFGQGTRLTVV.